These 29 T cell receptor beta chains originate from one sample sequenced in a study of cytotoxic CD8 clonotypes in ibrutinib-treated CLL. Produced via immunoSEQ multiplex PCR; TCRdb's table is partial and in-frame only. This sample has about 50,000 clones, with roughly 80% found just once. The sequencing here drew on PBMCs, taken after 24 months of ibrutinib treatment. The receptor set was obtained from a human donor with chronic lymphocytic leukemia.

CDR3 sequence: CASSLSDRTDNEQFF. DNA of the CDR3: TGTGCCAGCAGCTTATCGGACAGGACTGACAATGAGCAGTTCTTC. The chain combines TRBV11-2 with TRBJ2-1; 7 positions agree with TRBD1. CDR3 length equals 15 residues. V was clipped by 2 bases and J by 5 bases; unmatched bases: 6. Germline V gene lookup returns CDR1 SGHAT and CDR2 FQNNGV.

The CDR3 here is CASSQVGLEDTEAFF. The DNA for the CDR3 is TGTGCCAGCAGCCAAGTAGGGTTAGAAGACACTGAAGCTTTCTTT. The chain joins TRBV14 to TRBJ1-1; D is unclear. CDR1 SGHDN and CDR2 FVKESK come from the germline V gene. The CDR3 is 15 residues long. The V gene lost 1 base and the J gene lost 3 bases, with 12 bases spanning the gap.

The chain has TRBV6-1 and TRBJ2-7; D unresolved. The germline gives CDR1 MNHNS, CDR2 SASEGT. This CDR3 spans 16 amino acids. The germline V and J ends were trimmed by 1 base and 0 bases, with 13 bases remaining between them. The DNA of the CDR3 is TGTGCCAGCAGTGAAGGTGTATTACAGAACTCCTACGAGCAGTACTTC. Its protein is CASSEGVLQNSYEQYF.

V and J are TRBV6-5 and TRBJ2-7, with 8 bases identical to TRBD2. Trimming took 2 bases from V and 5 from J; bases not matched to a gene: 8. Germline CDR1 reads MNHEY; CDR2 reads SVGAGI. The CDR3 spans 15 residues. CDR3 loop: CASSYIRGGSHEQYF. CDR3 in DNA: TGTGCCAGCAGTTACATTCGGGGGGGTTCGCACGAGCAGTACTTC.

The J gene is TRBJ2-7, the V gene TRBV7-2; no reliable D call. Trimming took off 1 base at V and 3 bases at J, with 13 bases between the two ends. Germline V gene lookup returns CDR1 SGHTA and CDR2 FQGNSA. The CDR3 consists of 15 residues. The CDR3 DNA sequence: TGTGCCAGCAGCTTAGAACATGACACCTTCTACGAGCAGTACTTC. It specifies CASSLEHDTFYEQYF.

In this sample, this clone turned up a few times. J is TRBJ2-2 and V is TRBV30; the D gene is possibly TRBD2 (5 bases). This CDR3 region has 16 residues. CDR1 and CDR2 (germline): GTSNPN, SVGIG (reference sequence). Trimming stripped 4 bases from V and 6 bases from J, with 21 bases between. DNA for the CDR3: TGTGCCTGGAAAAAGAGAGGGAGCGCGGCTGCCGGGGAGCTGTTTTTT. Translated: CAWKKRGSAAAGELFF.

The chain joins TRBV7-2 to TRBJ1-1; D is uncertain. Trimming took off 5 bases at V and 8 bases at J, with 12 bases between the two ends. CDR1 and CDR2 (germline): SGHTA, FQGNSA. The CDR3 contains 12 residues. CDR3 sequence: CASSPRRVEAFF. The CDR3 DNA follows: TGTGCCAGCAGCCCTCGTAGAGTCGAAGCTTTCTTT.

The J gene is TRBJ2-7, the V gene TRBV5-1; maybe TRBD2 (6 bases). V lost 0 bases and J 6 bases, leaving 16 bases between the germline ends. CDR1 is SGHRS and CDR2 is YFSETQ in the germline V gene. The CDR3 loop spans 15 amino acids. In DNA form, the CDR3 reads TGCGCCAGCAGCTTGGAGGAGGGGATAACGGGCGAGCAGTACTTC. It is translated as CASSLEEGITGEQYF. The entire variable domain, with the rest obtained from reference TRBV5-1 and TRBJ2-7, is as follows: KAGVTQTPRYLIKTRGQQVTLSCSPISGHRSVSWYQQTPGQGLQFLFEYFSETQRNKGNFPGRFSGRQFSNSRSEMNVSTLELGDSALYLCASSLEEGITGEQYFGPGTRLTVT.

This clone has only one observation. CDR3 nucleotides: TGTGCCAGCAGCCCAGACAGGGGGTGGGGCTACACCTTC. Amino acids: CASSPDRGWGYTF. The chain uses TRBV5-6 and TRBJ1-2, with 9 bases lining up with TRBD1. The V and J ends lost 4 bases and 8 bases, in that order; junction bases with no gene match: 6. The CDR3 is 13 amino acids. In germline, CDR1 is SGHDT, CDR2 YYEEEE.

The V call is TRBV7-8, the J call TRBJ2-2, with D perhaps matching TRBD1 or TRBD2 (5 bases each). V dropped 5 bases and J dropped 1 base, with 17 bases sitting between them. Germline assignment: CDR1 SGHVS and CDR2 FQNEAQ. The length of the CDR3 is 17 residues. CDR3 nucleotides: TGTGCCAGCAGCCCCCAGCGGCAGGGTGGGAACACCGGGGAGCTGTTTTTT. This codes for CASSPQRQGGNTGELFF.

The chain couples TRBV19 to TRBJ1-2; 8 bases align to TRBD1. From germline, CDR1 is LNHDA and CDR2 SQIVND (reference sequence). V lost 5 bases and J lost 5; bases outside the gene matches: 10. CDR3 length equals 15 residues. The CDR3 is CASSPQGTGVYGYTF. CDR3 DNA: TGTGCCAGTAGTCCACAAGGGACAGGAGTTTATGGCTACACCTTC. Full variable domain (rest looked up from reference TRBV19 and TRBJ1-2): DGGITQSPKYLFRKEGQNVTLSCEQNLNHDAMYWYRQDPGQGLRLIYYSQIVNDFQKGDIAEGYSVSREKKESFPLTVTSAQKNPTAFYLCASSPQGTGVYGYTFGSGTRLTVV.

This chain links TRBV10-3 with TRBJ1-2; 10 positions match TRBD1. The trim removed 3 bases at V and 7 bases at J, leaving 5 bases unmatched. CDR1 is ENHRY and CDR2 is SYGVKD in the germline V gene. The CDR3 spans 14 residues. CDR3 sequence reads: CAISDRTGGGGYTF. CDR3 DNA: TGTGCCATCAGTGATCGGACAGGGGGAGGTGGCTACACCTTC.

The J gene is TRBJ2-3, the V gene TRBV28, with 12 bases identical to TRBD2. This CDR3 is built from 19 residues. The junction had 10 bases not matched to a gene; V was cut back by 2 bases and J by 1 base. Germline V gene sequence: CDR1 MDHEN, CDR2 SYDVKM. As DNA, the CDR3 is TGTGCCAGCAGTTTACCTAGCGGGAGGGCCTCCTTGGGCACAGATACGCAGTATTTT. Translating gives CASSLPSGRASLGTDTQYF. Full variable domain (outside the CDR3, taken from reference TRBV28 and TRBJ2-3): DVKVTQSSRYLVKRTGEKVFLECVQDMDHENMFWYRQDPGLGLRLIYFSYDVKMKEKGDIPEGYSVSREKKERFSLILESASTNQTSMYLCASSLPSGRASLGTDTQYFGPGTRLTVL.

J is TRBJ1-2 and V is TRBV18; D might be TRBD1 (5 bases). From germline, CDR1 is KGHSH and CDR2 LQKENI. This CDR3 has 16 residues. V lost 1 base and J 6 bases, leaving 18 bases between the germline ends. The CDR3 nucleotides are TGTGCCAGCTCACCACGGGAACTCGGGGGTAGGGATGGCTACACCTTC. It encodes CASSPRELGGRDGYTF.

The chain recombines TRBV28 with TRBJ1-4, with unresolved D. Germline V gives CDR1 MDHEN, CDR2 SYDVKM. The CDR3 extends over 16 amino acids. V lost 5 bases to trimming and J lost 0 bases, with 13 bases between them. The CDR3 protein is CASSPGGRPTNEKLFF. CDR3 coding DNA: TGTGCCAGCAGTCCGGGAGGGAGGCCAACTAATGAAAAACTGTTTTTT. Full variable domain (outside the CDR3, taken from reference TRBV28 and TRBJ1-4): DVKVTQSSRYLVKRTGEKVFLECVQDMDHENMFWYRQDPGLGLRLIYFSYDVKMKEKGDIPEGYSVSREKKERFSLILESASTNQTSMYLCASSPGGRPTNEKLFFGSGTQLSVL.

The chain joins TRBV7-9 to TRBJ2-3, with 9 bases aligning to TRBD2. The CDR3 is 16 residues long. Trimming cost V 2 bases and J 2 bases; bases outside gene matches: 5. Germline-derived CDR1 and CDR2 are SEHNR and FQNEAQ (reference sequence). CDR3 sequence: CASSLWGGRATDTQYF. The DNA of the CDR3 is TGTGCCAGCAGCTTATGGGGCGGGAGGGCCACAGATACGCAGTATTTT.

This chain links TRBV19 with TRBJ2-3; D remains unclear. This CDR3 region has 15 residues. V was cut by 4 bases and J by 0 bases, with 11 bases left in between. The V gene's germline CDR1 is LNHDA and CDR2 SQIVND (reference sequence). This CDR3 reads CASSKEVHSTDTQYF. Written as DNA, the CDR3 is TGTGCCAGTAGTAAAGAAGTCCATAGCACAGATACGCAGTATTTT. Filled out from reference TRBV19 and TRBJ2-3, the complete variable domain reads DGGITQSPKYLFRKEGQNVTLSCEQNLNHDAMYWYRQDPGQGLRLIYYSQIVNDFQKGDIAEGYSVSREKKESFPLTVTSAQKNPTAFYLCASSKEVHSTDTQYFGPGTRLTVL.

V is TRBV28 and J is TRBJ1-2, with TRBD1 as a possible D gene (6 bases). Germline V gives CDR1 MDHEN, CDR2 SYDVKM. The V gene lost 4 bases and the J gene lost 2 bases, with 14 bases spanning the gap. This CDR3 is 15 amino acids long. This CDR3 is CASSSERRGNYGYTF. The DNA for the CDR3 is TGTGCCAGCAGTTCGGAAAGGAGGGGGAACTATGGCTACACCTTC.

The chain recombines TRBV11-2 with TRBJ2-2, with D maybe TRBD1 (5 bases). Trimming left V 4 bases short and J 4 bases short, with 10 bases between. The CDR3 consists of 14 residues. Germline-derived CDR1 and CDR2 are SGHAT and FQNNGV. The chain's CDR3 is CASSWGQGTGELFF. The DNA of the CDR3 is TGTGCCAGCAGCTGGGGTCAGGGCACCGGGGAGCTGTTTTTT.

The rearrangement joins TRBV30 to TRBJ1-4; no firm D call. V was cut by 2 bases and J by 4 bases, with 14 bases left in between. The CDR3 contains 15 residues. Germline values: CDR1 GTSNPN, CDR2 SVGIG (reference sequence). The DNA of the CDR3 is TGTGCCTGGAGTCCCTCAACAGCACTTAATGAAAAACTGTTTTTT. Amino acid sequence: CAWSPSTALNEKLFF.

The rearrangement uses TRBV7-9 and TRBJ2-1; D is perhaps TRBD1 or TRBD2 (5 bases each). This CDR3 spans 13 amino acids. With 11 bases removed from V and 12 bases from J, the gap between germline ends came to 23 bases. CDR1 and CDR2 (germline): SEHNR, FQNEAQ (reference sequence). CDR3: CAYPKGLDSGQFF. The DNA of the CDR3 is TGTGCCTACCCGAAGGGGTTGGACTCGGGGCAGTTCTTC. Based on the CDR3 plus reference TRBV7-9 and TRBJ2-1, the full variable domain is DTGVSQNPRHKITKRGQNVTFRCDPISEHNRLYWYRQTLGQGPEFLTYFQNEAQLEKSRLLSDRFSAERPKGSFSTLEIQRTEQGDSAMYLCAYPKGLDSGQFFGPGTRLTVL.

The genes are TRBV4-1 and TRBJ2-1, with D tentatively TRBD1 or TRBD2 (5 bases each). CDR1 and CDR2 (germline): MGHRA, YSYEKL. V shed 0 bases and J shed 0 bases, with 15 bases lying between them. This CDR3 region has 18 residues. CDR3: CASSQDPGRRSSYNEQFF. As DNA, the CDR3 is TGCGCCAGCAGCCAAGATCCAGGGCGGAGGAGCTCCTACAATGAGCAGTTCTTC.

The chain combines TRBV18 with TRBJ1-5; D call uncertain. Trimming cost V 3 bases and J 0 bases, with 15 bases left between them. The length of the CDR3 is 17 residues. Germline CDR1 reads KGHSH; CDR2 reads LQKENI. The CDR3 region is CASSPLPGRYSNQPQHF. The CDR3 DNA reads TGTGCCAGCTCACCTCTCCCTGGACGGTATAGCAATCAGCCCCAGCATTTT.

The chain recombines TRBV7-2 with TRBJ1-5; 7 nucleotides align to TRBD1. This CDR3 region has 14 residues. CDR1 and CDR2 from the germline V gene are SGHTA and FQGNSA. Trimming removed 5 bases from V and 2 bases from J; junction bases left unmatched: 3. The CDR3 coding sequence is TGTGCCAGCAGCCTAACAGGGGGCAATCAGCCCCAGCATTTT. Translation gives CASSLTGGNQPQHF. The variable domain in full, completed from reference TRBV7-2 and TRBJ1-5, reads GAGVSQSPSNKVTEKGKDVELRCDPISGHTALYWYRQSLGQGLEFLIYFQGNSAPDKSGLPSDRFSAERTGGSVSTLTIQRTQQEDSAVYLCASSLTGGNQPQHFGDGTRLSIL.

The chain links TRBV7-9 to TRBJ1-1; 7 bases map to TRBD1. Germline V gene sequence: CDR1 SEHNR, CDR2 FQNEAQ (reference sequence). V shed 4 bases and J 0 bases; nucleotides not matched to a gene: 2. CDR3 size: 14 residues. In DNA form, the CDR3 reads TGTGCCAGCAGCTCAGGGGGGATGAACACTGAAGCTTTCTTT. Protein: CASSSGGMNTEAFF.

This clone has a single count. The V call is TRBV27, the J call TRBJ2-1; TRBD2 agrees at 14 bases. Germline V gene data show CDR1 as MNHEY and CDR2 as SMNVEV (reference sequence). The ends lost 3 bases at V and 10 bases at J; junction bases unmatched: 5. This CDR3 comprises 15 residues. The DNA of the CDR3 is TGTGCCAGCAGTTTCGGGACTAGCGGGAGTAGAGAGCAGTTCTTC. This encodes CASSFGTSGSREQFF.

The J gene is TRBJ1-2, the V gene TRBV29-1, with D tentatively TRBD1 (5 bases). V lost 2 bases, J lost 7 bases, and 11 bases lay in between. The V gene's germline CDR1 is SQVTM and CDR2 ANQGSEA. This CDR3 comprises 12 residues. CDR3 protein: CSVERGMAGYTF. CDR3 in DNA: TGCAGCGTTGAAAGGGGCATGGCTGGCTACACCTTC.

The chain recombines TRBV19 with TRBJ2-3, with 8 bases fitting TRBD1. The CDR3 is 15 residues long. V was clipped by 6 bases and J by 2 bases; unmatched bases: 7. CDR1 is LNHDA and CDR2 is SQIVND in the germline V gene (reference sequence). The CDR3 sequence: CASRVDRATTDTQYF. CDR3 DNA: TGTGCCAGTAGGGTGGACAGGGCTACCACAGATACGCAGTATTTT.

The chain couples TRBV6-5 to TRBJ2-3, with D possibly being TRBD1 or TRBD2 (5 bases each). The CDR3 has 14 residues. Trimming removed 6 bases from V and 0 bases from J, with 10 bases in between. The germline V gene has CDR1 MNHEY and CDR2 SVGAGI. CDR3 in amino acids: CASRSGPSTDTQYF. In DNA, the CDR3 is TGTGCCAGCAGGTCGGGACCAAGCACAGATACGCAGTATTTT.